Presented here are 4 T cell receptor beta chains from one specimen sequenced in a study of vaccination effects on CD4 cells after COVID-19. Prior to sequencing, the ViraFEST assay stimulated PBMC with viral peptide pools, which expanded the antigen-specific CD4+ T cells. Culture proceeded for nine to ten days, and CD4+ T cells were then isolated. According to the study, vaccine recipients showed no prior SARS-CoV-2 infection and negative nucleocapsid antibodies. The antigens of these receptors remain unknown. This table comes from immunoSEQ multiplex PCR, and its TCRdb copy is limited to in-frame clones, with some not included. Among under 70,000 clones listed, about 71% were seen once. The sample consisted of CD4+ T cells from PBMCs cultured with HCoV-OC43 spike peptides, taken before COVID-19 vaccination. This sample's subset: HCoV-OC43 spike overlapping peptide pool stimulation. These receptors were taken from a human donor who received a COVID-19 vaccine.

The chain has TRBV6-1 and TRBJ2-1, with TRBD1 identical over 7 bases. The CDR3 sequence is 14 residues long. Germline V gene lookup returns CDR1 MNHNS and CDR2 SASEGT. V dropped 7 bases and J dropped 6; count of bases not matched to a gene: 9. CDR3 residues: CASTKGQLLNEQFF. CDR3 sequence (DNA): TGTGCCAGCACAAAGGGACAGCTACTCAATGAGCAGTTCTTC.

This chain joins TRBV2 and TRBJ2-1, with D uncertain. CDR1 and CDR2 (germline): SNHLY, FYNNEI. Trimming removed 11 bases at V and 0 bases at J, with 14 bases between. This CDR3 comprises 14 residues. CDR3 sequence: CAGKASSSYNEQFF. Written as DNA, the CDR3 is TGTGCCGGCAAGGCGTCGAGCTCCTACAATGAGCAGTTCTTC.

V gene TRBV6-5 combines with J gene TRBJ1-2, with unresolved D. CDR3 length equals 12 residues. V was cut by 6 bases and J by 8 bases, with 13 bases left in between. Germline lookup yields CDR1 MNHEY and CDR2 SVGAGI. CDR3 loop: CASSDPGRGYTF. DNA for the CDR3: TGTGCCAGCAGCGACCCGGGCAGGGGCTACACCTTC.

The chain is built from TRBV6-5 and TRBJ1-1, with D uncertain. Germline values: CDR1 MNHEY, CDR2 SVGAGI. V was pared by 6 bases and J by 10 bases, with 12 bases between. The CDR3 has 11 residues. CDR3 amino acids: CASRKDGGAFF. The CDR3 DNA is TGTGCCAGCAGGAAAGACGGAGGAGCTTTCTTT.